These 26 T cell receptor beta chains were sequenced from one sample in a study of vaccination and CD4 T cells after COVID-19. Treatment here: approximately nine-day PBMC culture with coronavirus spike peptide pools or control peptides (ViraFEST assay). Gathering of the CD4+ T cells, from the unexposed donor, took place before the COVID-19 pandemic (2011-2018). Oncomine TCR Beta short-read sequencing was applied to DNA from cultured CD4+ T cells. TCRdb re-analysed the PCR reads in MiXCR, keeping a single row per CDR3 protein. The data hold 2,000 to 2,500 distinct CDR3 sequences, with 18% observed a single time. Their antigens are not known. The sequenced sample was CD4+ T cells from blood, cultured in vitro. Source of these receptors: a human donor in good health.

The J gene is TRBJ2-3, the V gene TRBV7-2; TRBD2 aligns across 7 bases. Trimming took 4 bases from V and 1 from J; bases not matched to a gene: 8. Germline V lookup: CDR1 SGHTA, CDR2 FQGNSA. The length of the CDR3 is 16 residues. This chain's CDR3 is CASSSHRRGGTDTQYF. CDR3 in DNA: TGTGCCAGCAGCTCCCACCGCCGGGGGGGCACAGATACGCAGTATTTT.

This clonotype is categorized as medium-sized. The chain is built from TRBV6-1 and TRBJ2-3; possible D gene TRBD2, 5 bases. Per germline, CDR1 MNHNS and CDR2 SASEGT. The CDR3 spans 15 residues. V lost 8 bases, J lost 3 bases, and 18 bases lay in between. The CDR3 DNA reads as TGTGCCAGCGGCCTGGGAGCGCTGGAGACAGATACGCAGTATTTT. Amino acid sequence: CASGLGALETDTQYF.

The chain couples TRBV18 to TRBJ2-5; no firm D call. Germline values: CDR1 KGHSH, CDR2 LQKENI. V was cut by 8 bases and J by 3 bases, with 10 bases left in between. The CDR3 runs 12 residues. CDR3 in DNA: TGTGCCAGCGCCCCGGAGAAAGAGACCCAGTACTTC. Translation: CASAPEKETQYF.

The rearrangement joins TRBV12-3 or TRBV12-4 to TRBJ2-7; D perhaps matches TRBD1 (5 bases). Trimming took 6 bases from V and 2 from J, leaving 11 bases between them. The CDR3 spans 13 residues. CDR3 loop: CASRQTVAYEQYF. The CDR3 coding sequence is TGTGCCAGCAGACAGACAGTAGCCTACGAGCAGTACTTC.

By sample share, this clonotype is large (0.1 to 1%). This sequence joins TRBV20-1 and TRBJ2-2; TRBD2 matches at 14 bases. This CDR3 is 15 amino acids long. Germline-derived CDR1 and CDR2 are DFQATT and SNEGSKA (reference sequence). V gave up 6 bases and J gave up 0 bases; unmatched junction bases: 0. The CDR3 DNA is TGCAGTGCGACTAGCGGGGGGGCGAACACCGGGGAGCTGTTTTTT. As protein: CSATSGGANTGELFF.

The V gene is TRBV29-1, the J gene TRBJ2-3, with TRBD1 matching 9 bases. Germline lookup yields CDR1 SQVTM and CDR2 ANQGSEA. This CDR3 comprises 13 residues. Germline trimming cut 5 bases from V and 4 bases from J; bases unmatched to any gene: 4. The CDR3: CSVSGQGPDTQYF. CDR3 sequence (DNA): TGCAGCGTTTCGGGACAGGGTCCAGATACGCAGTATTTT.

The chain couples TRBV12-3 or TRBV12-4 to TRBJ2-3; the D is unclear. V gave up 6 bases and J gave up 7 bases, with 11 bases separating them. The CDR3 extends over 12 amino acids. CDR3 sequence reads: CASSSGGNTQYF. DNA for the CDR3: TGTGCCAGCAGCTCGGGTGGAAATACGCAGTATTTT.

The rearrangement joins TRBV12-3 or TRBV12-4 to TRBJ2-1, with D uncertain. Trimming left V 2 bases short and J 0 bases short, with 11 bases between. The CDR3 totals 16 residues. DNA for the CDR3: TGTGCCAGCAGTTTAAGAGGCCGGCTCTCCTACAATGAGCAGTTCTTC. Protein sequence: CASSLRGRLSYNEQFF.

V and J are TRBV5-4 and TRBJ2-3; TRBD2 matches at 10 bases. Unmatched junction bases numbered 6, after V lost 4 bases and J lost 1 base. The germline CDR1 and CDR2 sequences are SGHNT and YYREEE (reference sequence). The CDR3 consists of 16 residues. CDR3 loop: CASSAPLAGGTDTQYF. The CDR3 DNA is TGTGCCAGCAGCGCACCCCTAGCGGGGGGCACAGATACGCAGTATTTT. Supplemented by reference TRBV5-4 and TRBJ2-3, the full variable domain reads ETGVTQSPTHLIKTRGQQVTLRCSSQSGHNTVSWYQQALGQGPQFIFQYYREEENGRGNFPPRFSGLQFPNYSSELNVNALELDDSALYLCASSAPLAGGTDTQYFGPGTRLTVL.

This clonotype was recorded a few times. The chain combines TRBV15 with TRBJ2-6; maybe TRBD1 (7 bases). The V and J ends lost 4 bases and 5 bases respectively, with 15 bases between them. The CDR3 spans 16 residues. The V gene's germline CDR1 is LNHNV and CDR2 YYDKDF (reference sequence). CDR3 region: CATSILQGGRANVLTF. CDR3 sequence (DNA): TGTGCCACCAGCATCCTCCAGGGGGGCCGGGCCAACGTCCTGACTTTC.

This clonotype was recorded a few times. The J gene is TRBJ2-7, the V gene TRBV7-9; TRBD1 or TRBD2 may be the D gene (5 bases each). Germline CDR1 reads SEHNR; CDR2 reads FQNEAQ (reference sequence). Trimming pared 4 bases from V and 3 bases from J, leaving 13 bases between. This CDR3 spans 14 amino acids. CDR3 nucleotides: TGTGCCAGCAGCTGGGGACCCCGCGGCTACGAGCAGTACTTC. Protein product: CASSWGPRGYEQYF.

This clonotype has more than one count but fewer than ten. The V gene is TRBV7-2, the J gene TRBJ2-3, with D possibly matching TRBD1 (6 bases). Germline V gene sequence: CDR1 SGHTA, CDR2 FQGNSA. The V and J ends lost 4 bases and 2 bases respectively, with 16 bases between them. The length of the CDR3 is 16 residues. The CDR3 bases are TGTGCCAGCAGCTGGAGCGGTACAGGGTACACAGATACGCAGTATTTT. Encoded protein: CASSWSGTGYTDTQYF.

The gene calls are TRBV11-2 and TRBJ2-3, with 8 bases fitting TRBD1. Germline CDR1 reads SGHAT; CDR2 reads FQNNGV. The length of the CDR3 is 13 residues. The trim removed 5 bases at V and 6 bases at J, leaving 4 bases unmatched. DNA of the CDR3: TGTGCCAGCAGCGCCCGGACAGGGGATACGCAGTATTTT. Its protein product is CASSARTGDTQYF.

This clonotype was found a few times. This chain uses TRBV10-3 with TRBJ2-4; 13 bases are shared with TRBD2. The ends lost 5 bases at V and 2 bases at J; junction bases unmatched: 9. Germline V gene lookup returns CDR1 ENHRY and CDR2 SYGVKD. The CDR3 is 18 amino acids. CDR3 loop: CAISQGVGTSGTKNIQYF. In DNA form, the CDR3 reads TGTGCCATCAGTCAAGGCGTTGGGACTAGCGGGACCAAAAACATTCAGTACTTC.

This rearrangement joins TRBV5-1 to TRBJ2-1; no clear D. V lost 1 base to trimming and J lost 2 bases, with 10 bases between them. The CDR3 has 15 amino acids. Germline CDR1 is SGHRS and CDR2 is YFSETQ. CDR3 region: CASSLISGTYNEQFF. As DNA, the CDR3 is TGCGCCAGCAGCTTGATTTCAGGCACCTACAATGAGCAGTTCTTC.

The sample holds a few counts of this clonotype. V and J are TRBV7-9 and TRBJ1-4; no firm D call. This CDR3 is 14 amino acids long. The germline V gene encodes CDR1 SEHNR and CDR2 FQNEAQ (reference sequence). V lost 1 base and J lost 8, with 11 bases in between. This CDR3 reads CASSLGQRGEKLFF. CDR3 bases: TGTGCCAGCAGCTTAGGGCAGCGCGGAGAAAAACTGTTTTTT.

Within the sample, this clonotype is medium-sized. The J gene is TRBJ2-5, the V gene TRBV7-9; no clear D gene. The germline CDR1 and CDR2 sequences are SEHNR and FQNEAQ (reference sequence). This CDR3 spans 11 amino acids. V gave up 2 bases and J gave up 5 bases, with 3 bases separating them. The CDR3 bases are TGTGCCAGCAGCTTAATGGAGACCCAGTACTTC. It translates to CASSLMETQYF.

The chain has TRBV7-2 and TRBJ2-2; TRBD1 matches 8 bases. The V segment lost 5 bases and the J segment 4 bases; nucleotides outside the gene matches: 9. The CDR3 is made up of 16 amino acids. Germline V CDR1 and CDR2: SGHTA, FQGNSA. As DNA, the CDR3 is TGTGCCAGCAGCATTACAGGGGGAATGAGCACCGGGGAGCTGTTTTTT. Its protein is CASSITGGMSTGELFF. The full variable domain, completed using reference TRBV7-2 and TRBJ2-2, is GAGVSQSPSNKVTEKGKDVELRCDPISGHTALYWYRQSLGQGLEFLIYFQGNSAPDKSGLPSDRFSAERTGGSVSTLTIQRTQQEDSAVYLCASSITGGMSTGELFFGEGSRLTVL.

This clonotype appeared a few times. J is TRBJ2-3 and V is TRBV10-3; D not certain. This CDR3 is 15 amino acids long. V shed 0 bases and J shed 4 bases, with 11 bases lying between them. Per the germline V gene, CDR1 is ENHRY and CDR2 is SYGVKD. This CDR3 is CAISESRGDPDTQYF. CDR3 sequence (DNA): TGTGCCATCAGTGAGTCGCGTGGTGACCCAGATACGCAGTATTTT.

By sample fraction, this clonotype is medium-sized (0.01 to 0.1%). V and J are TRBV20-1 and TRBJ2-2, with 8 bases fitting TRBD1. J was trimmed by 2 bases and V by 5 bases; bases with no gene match: 7. The germline V gene has CDR1 DFQATT and CDR2 SNEGSKA (reference sequence). This CDR3 has 15 amino acids. The CDR3 sequence: CSAYRDRTNTGELFF. The CDR3 bases are TGCAGTGCTTACCGGGACAGGACAAACACCGGGGAGCTGTTTTTT.

Judged by abundance, this clonotype is medium-sized. The rearrangement uses TRBV27 and TRBJ1-5; D is unresolved. CDR1 and CDR2 from the germline V gene are MNHEY and SMNVEV (reference sequence). Trimming cost V 5 bases and J 0 bases, with 8 bases left between them. The CDR3 loop spans 14 amino acids. The CDR3 here is CASSRLNSNQPQHF. As DNA, the CDR3 is TGTGCCAGCAGTCGGTTGAATAGCAATCAGCCCCAGCATTTT.

This clonotype was seen more than once but under ten times. The chain employs TRBV18 and TRBJ2-5; D is uncertain. Per the germline V gene, CDR1 is KGHSH and CDR2 is LQKENI. Trimming removed 3 bases from V and 0 bases from J, with 5 bases in between. The CDR3 has 13 amino acids. The CDR3 nucleotides are TGTGCCAGCTCACCCCAGTACCAAGAGACCCAGTACTTC. Translating it yields CASSPQYQETQYF.

J is TRBJ1-1 and V is TRBV20-1; 7 positions match TRBD1. The CDR3 covers 10 residues. J lost 10 bases, V lost 5 bases, and 4 bases had no gene match. CDR1 and CDR2 (germline): DFQATT, SNEGSKA (reference sequence). CDR3 in DNA: TGCAGTGCTGTCCGACAGGGAGCTTTCTTT. Amino acid sequence: CSAVRQGAFF.

In this sample, this clonotype is medium-sized. The CDR3 coding sequence is TGTGCCAGCAGTGAATATGGGGTGGGGAATTCACCCCTCCACTTT. Translated, it gives CASSEYGVGNSPLHF. The rearrangement joins TRBV2 to TRBJ1-6; no firm D call. Between the trimmed V and J ends, which lost 2 bases and 7 bases, there was a span of 12 bases. Germline lookup yields CDR1 SNHLY and CDR2 FYNNEI. This CDR3 is built from 15 residues.

By its share, this clonotype is large. V and J are TRBV2 and TRBJ1-1, with 9 bases aligning to TRBD1. Per germline, CDR1 SNHLY and CDR2 FYNNEI. This CDR3 is built from 15 residues. V trimming: 4 bases; J trimming: 1 base; junction bases outside the gene matches: 4. Here the CDR3 reads CASSGDRAGNTEAFF. CDR3 coding DNA: TGTGCCAGCAGTGGGGACAGGGCGGGGAACACTGAAGCTTTCTTT.

The V gene is TRBV19, the J gene TRBJ2-5; D call uncertain. CDR3 length equals 12 residues. Deletions cut 3 bases from V and 5 bases from J, with 7 bases between. CDR1 and CDR2 (germline): LNHDA, SQIVND (reference sequence). CDR3: CASSIAEETQYF. Here the CDR3 DNA reads TGTGCCAGTAGTATTGCCGAGGAGACCCAGTACTTC.